This T cell receptor (beta chain) appears in the sequencing data of a study of blood T cell repertoires in COVID-19. The sample holds a few counts of this clone. Generated by immunoSEQ multiplex PCR, the TCRdb table keeps only in-frame clones and is missing some. The sample carries 150,000 to 200,000 clones, around three quarters recorded once. V lost 2 bases to trimming and J lost 7 bases, with 9 bases between them. Germline CDR1 reads MNHEY; CDR2 reads SVGAGI. This CDR3 spans 13 amino acids. Specimen: PBMCs or T cells enriched from blood (not recorded which). This clonotype was sampled from a woman aged 45-65 years with acute COVID-19. This chain links TRBV6-5 with TRBJ1-5, with D possibly TRBD1 on 5 matching bases. CDR3 sequence (DNA): TGTGCCAGCAGTTACGGGGCATGGCAGCCCCAGCATTTT. It specifies CASSYGAWQPQHF.